This T cell receptor beta chain was sequenced during a study of early T cells in non-severe SARS-CoV-2 infection. Study summary: The study sequenced bulk RNA from unsorted whole blood, with chains unpaired.

Overall study findings and caveats: VDJdb matches were skewed toward anti-spike CD8 T cell responses.

The V gene's germline CDR1 is MDHEN and CDR2 SYDVKM. The CDR3 runs 17 residues. V trimming: 5 bases; J trimming: 9 bases; junction bases outside the gene matches: 16. This clonotype was seen repeatedly, ten times or more. Its antigen is undetermined. The TCR library protocol attached unique molecular identifiers to the individual cDNA molecules. MiXCR was run by TCRdb on the 5' RACE reads, yielding one entry per CDR3 protein. The sample records 40,000 to 55,000 distinct CDR3 sequences, less than 15% being singletons. Sequencing was carried out using whole blood. The TCR was taken from an adult who was a healthcare worker with PCR-confirmed SARS-CoV-2 infection or an uninfected control (not recorded which). The chain recombines TRBV28 with TRBJ2-1, with 10 bases fitting TRBD2. CDR3 DNA: TGTGCCAGCAGTCTCCCACTTGGAGCGGGAGGGCCGGGTGAGCAGTTCTTC. Translation gives CASSLPLGAGGPGEQFF.